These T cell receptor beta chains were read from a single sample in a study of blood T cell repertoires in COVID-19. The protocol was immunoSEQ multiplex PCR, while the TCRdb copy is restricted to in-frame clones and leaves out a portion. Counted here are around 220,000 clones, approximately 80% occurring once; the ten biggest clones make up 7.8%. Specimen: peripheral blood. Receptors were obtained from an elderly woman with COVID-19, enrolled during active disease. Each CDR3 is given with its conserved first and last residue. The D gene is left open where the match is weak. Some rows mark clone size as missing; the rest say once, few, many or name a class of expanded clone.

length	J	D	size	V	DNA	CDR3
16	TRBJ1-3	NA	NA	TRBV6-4	TGTGCCAGCATTTCTCTGGGGGGGCCCACTGGAAACACCATATATTTT	CASISLGGPTGNTIYF
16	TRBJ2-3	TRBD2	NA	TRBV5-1	TGCGCCAGCAGCTTGCCCAGCGGGGGCCAGAGGGGTACGCAGTATTTT	CASSLPSGGQRGTQYF
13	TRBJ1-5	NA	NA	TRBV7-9	TGTGCCAGCAGCCTACAGGCGGACAAGCCCCAGCATTTT	CASSLQADKPQHF
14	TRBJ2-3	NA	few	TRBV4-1	TGCGCCAGCAGCCCGTGGACTAGCACAGATACGCAGTATTTT	CASSPWTSTDTQYF
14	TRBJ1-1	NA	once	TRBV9	TGTGCCAGCAGCGTAGCGGGAGTCGGGACTGAAGCTTTCTTT	CASSVAGVGTEAFF
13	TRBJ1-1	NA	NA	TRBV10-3	TGTGCCATCAGTGAGAATATGAACACTGAAGCTTTCTTT	CAISENMNTEAFF
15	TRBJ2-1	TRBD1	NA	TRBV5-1	TGCGCCAGCAGTCTCGGGACAGGGACCTACAATGAGCAGTTCTTC	CASSLGTGTYNEQFF
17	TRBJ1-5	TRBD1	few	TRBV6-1	TGTGCCAGCAGTGAAGTTCAGGGGACAGGGGGTTTTCAGCCCCAGCATTTT	CASSEVQGTGGFQPQHF
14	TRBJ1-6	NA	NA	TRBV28	TGTGCCAGCACGCGTAACAGGGTTAATTCACCCCTCCACTTT	CASTRNRVNSPLHF
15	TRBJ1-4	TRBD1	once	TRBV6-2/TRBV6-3	TGTGCCAGCAGTTACCAGGGGGCTAGAGGTGAAAAACTGTTTTTT	CASSYQGARGEKLFF
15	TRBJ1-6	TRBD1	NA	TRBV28	TGTGCCAGCTCCAGCGGGACAGGGTATAATTCACCCCTCCACTTT	CASSSGTGYNSPLHF
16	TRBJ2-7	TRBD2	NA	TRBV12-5	TGTGCTAGTGGTTTGGGCCGGACTAGCGGGGCGGGCGAGCAGTACTTC	CASGLGRTSGAGEQYF
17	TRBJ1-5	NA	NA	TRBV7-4	TGTGCCAGCAGCTTATGGGGGCCCAGGGCCAATAATCAGCCCCAGCATTTT	CASSLWGPRANNQPQHF
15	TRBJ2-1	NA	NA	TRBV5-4	TGTGCCAGCAGTTCCCCGTCTAGTCCCTACAATGAGCAGTTCTTC	CASSSPSSPYNEQFF
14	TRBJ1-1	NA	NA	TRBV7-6	TGTGCCAGCAGCGCAGGGAACACGAACACTGAAGCTTTCTTT	CASSAGNTNTEAFF
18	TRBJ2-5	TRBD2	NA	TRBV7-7	TGTGCTAGCAGCTTAGCGGCTAGCGGGAGTCCGTACCAAGAGACCCAGTACTTC	CASSLAASGSPYQETQYF
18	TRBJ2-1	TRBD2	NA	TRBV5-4	TGTGCCAGCACCCTAAAGCCCACTAGCGGGCCAAACTACAATGAGCAGTTCTTC	CASTLKPTSGPNYNEQFF
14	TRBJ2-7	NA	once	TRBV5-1	TGCGCCAGCCAGCCGGGTAGCGGCGCCTACGAGCAGTACTTC	CASQPGSGAYEQYF
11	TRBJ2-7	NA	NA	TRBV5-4	TGTGCCAGCAGCCCGTCGGAGGGGCAGTACTTC	CASSPSEGQYF
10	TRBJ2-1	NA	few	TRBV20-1	TGCAGTGCGGAGGGGAATGAGCAGTTCTTC	CSAEGNEQFF
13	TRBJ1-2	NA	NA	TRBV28	TGTGCCAGCAGTCTTGGGGGGTCCTATGGCTACACCTTC	CASSLGGSYGYTF
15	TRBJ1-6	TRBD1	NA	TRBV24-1	TGTGCCACCAGTAACGGACAGGTCCGGGATTCACCCCTCCACTTT	CATSNGQVRDSPLHF
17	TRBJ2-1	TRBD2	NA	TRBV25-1	TGTGCCAGCAGTGAAGAAGGGACTAGAGGGTCCTACAATGAGCAGTTCTTC	CASSEEGTRGSYNEQFF
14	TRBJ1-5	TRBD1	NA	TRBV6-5	TGTGCCAGCAGGGGACAGGGTCGAAATCAGCCCCAGCATTTT	CASRGQGRNQPQHF
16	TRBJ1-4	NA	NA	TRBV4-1	TGCGCCAGCAGCCAAGGACTCGCTGCAACTAATGAAAAACTGTTTTTT	CASSQGLAATNEKLFF
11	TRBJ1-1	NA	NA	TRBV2	TGTGCCAGCAGTGAACGGTCTGAAGCTTTCTTT	CASSERSEAFF
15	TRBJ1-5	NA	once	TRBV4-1	TGCGCCAGCAGCCAAGGGAGGGGTGGGAATCAGCCCCAGCATTTT	CASSQGRGGNQPQHF
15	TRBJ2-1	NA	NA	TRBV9	TGTGCCAGCAGCGTAGTGGACAGCTCCTACAATGAGCAGTTCTTC	CASSVVDSSYNEQFF
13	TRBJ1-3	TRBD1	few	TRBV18	TGTGCCAGCTCGCCGGACAGGAAAAACACCATATATTTT	CASSPDRKNTIYF
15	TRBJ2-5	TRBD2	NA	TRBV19	TGTGCCAGTACAAGAGTTAGCGGGAATTTAGAGACCCAGTACTTC	CASTRVSGNLETQYF
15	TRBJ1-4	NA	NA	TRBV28	TGTGCCAGCAGTTCCGGGGGGACAACTAATGAAAAACTGTTTTTT	CASSSGGTTNEKLFF
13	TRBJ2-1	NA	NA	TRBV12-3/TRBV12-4	TGTGCCAGCAGTTTGGTAGGGGGGGGTGAGCAGTTCTTC	CASSLVGGGEQFF
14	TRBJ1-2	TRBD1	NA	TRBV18	TGTGCCAGCTCACCGGACAGGGGATACTATGGCTACACCTTC	CASSPDRGYYGYTF
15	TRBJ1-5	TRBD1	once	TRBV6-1	TGTGCCAGCAGTGAGGACAGGGGGAGCAATCAGCCCCAGCATTTT	CASSEDRGSNQPQHF
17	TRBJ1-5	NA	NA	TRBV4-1	TGCGCCAGCAGCCAAGAATATAGCAGTTATAGCAATCAGCCCCAGCATTTT	CASSQEYSSYSNQPQHF
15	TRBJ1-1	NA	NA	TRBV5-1	TGCGCCAGCAGCCCCGCCTTGGGGGGGAACACTGAAGCTTTCTTT	CASSPALGGNTEAFF
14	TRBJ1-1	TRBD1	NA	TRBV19	TGTGCCAGTAGTGGATACAGGGGGAACACTGAAGCTTTCTTT	CASSGYRGNTEAFF
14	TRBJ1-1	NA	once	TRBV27	TGTGCCAGCAGTCCCGGGATCGGGAACACTGAAGCTTTCTTT	CASSPGIGNTEAFF
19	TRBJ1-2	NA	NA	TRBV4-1	TGCGCCAGCAGTCAAGGACCCAATGACAGCCGGAAGAAACTCTATGGCTACACCTTC	CASSQGPNDSRKKLYGYTF
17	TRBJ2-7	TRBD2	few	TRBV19	TGTGCCAGTAGTATAGGGGGACTAGCGGAAAGATCCTACGAGCAGTACTTC	CASSIGGLAERSYEQYF
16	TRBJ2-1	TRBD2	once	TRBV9	TGTGCCAGCAGCGTAGGCGGGACTAGCCAGGCCGGTGAGCAGTTCTTC	CASSVGGTSQAGEQFF
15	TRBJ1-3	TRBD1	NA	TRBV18	TGTGCCAGCTCCCCCGGGACAGACTCTGGAAACACCATATATTTT	CASSPGTDSGNTIYF
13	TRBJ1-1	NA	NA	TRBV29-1	TGCAGCGTTGAATACGGGGGGGGTGCTGAAGCTTTCTTT	CSVEYGGGAEAFF
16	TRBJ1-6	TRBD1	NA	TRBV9	TGTGCCAGCAGCCCCTCAGGGGGCAGAACTAATTCACCCCTCCACTTT	CASSPSGGRTNSPLHF
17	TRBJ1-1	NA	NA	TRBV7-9	TGTGCCAGCAGCTTCCCTCCGACAGGCCGGGGGGACACTGAAGCTTTCTTT	CASSFPPTGRGDTEAFF
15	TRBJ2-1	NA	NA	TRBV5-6	TGTGCCAGCAGCACGGCCCGGACAGTCAACAATGAGCAGTTCTTC	CASSTARTVNNEQFF
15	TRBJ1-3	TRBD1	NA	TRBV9	TGTGCCAGCAGCGACCGGGACAGAGCTGGAAACACCATATATTTT	CASSDRDRAGNTIYF
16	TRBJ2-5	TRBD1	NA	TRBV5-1	TGCGCCAGCAGCTTGGGCGGGACAGGGGACGGAGAGACCCAGTACTTC	CASSLGGTGDGETQYF
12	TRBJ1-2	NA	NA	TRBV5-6	TGTGCCAGCAGCTACGCTGGGGGGGGCTACACCTTC	CASSYAGGGYTF